This T cell receptor beta chain was captured by sequencing in a study of blood T cell repertoires in COVID-19. Study as a whole: Sites across the United States, Italy and Spain contributed samples from acute and convalescent COVID-19.

Participant reports of clinical history set cohort assignment. Two negative PCRs, clearance, or symptom resolution had been documented for recovered Cohort 3 donors. Germline trimming cut 4 bases from V and 6 bases from J; bases unmatched to any gene: 8. CDR3 length equals 15 residues. Germline CDR1 is MNHEY and CDR2 is SVGAGI. Assay used: immunoSEQ multiplex PCR; TCRdb lists only in-frame clones, some missing. The data show roughly 330,000 clones, 70% to 90% seen once. The specimen sequenced was PBMCs or T cells enriched from blood (not recorded which). The chain is built from TRBV6-5 and TRBJ1-2, with 10 bases matching TRBD1. This sequence was found in a young woman who had recovered from COVID-19. The CDR3 DNA sequence: TGTGCCAGCAGTTTCGGGGACAGGGGCATCGATGGCTACACCTTC. Translating it yields CASSFGDRGIDGYTF.